This T cell receptor beta chain appears in the sequencing data of a study of cytomegalovirus exposure and HLA in healthy donors. Study conclusions and caveats: Most of the CMV-associated TCR beta chains (in a later analysis) appeared to be HLA-restricted. Some segments of the V type, notably TRBV6-2 and TRBV6-3, were excluded as indistinguishable.

Points on this clone: The antigen is undetermined.

Amplification used 60 Vbeta primers and 13 Jbeta primers. TCRdb keeps only in-frame clones here, not all; method: immunoSEQ multiplex PCR. The sample lists about 110,000 clones, 76% occurring once. V shed 3 bases and J shed 0 bases, with 12 bases lying between them. The V gene's germline CDR1 is SGHRS and CDR2 YFSETQ. This CDR3 has 15 residues. The donors gave bone marrow, and they were healthy. The chain links TRBV5-1 to TRBJ2-5; weak D call: TRBD1 (6 bases). The receptor was isolated from a young man in good health and CMV-seropositive. The sequencing input was PBMCs. DNA for the CDR3: TGCGCCAGCAGCTGGATGGGGGCATACCAAGAGACCCAGTACTTC. Amino acid sequence: CASSWMGAYQETQYF.